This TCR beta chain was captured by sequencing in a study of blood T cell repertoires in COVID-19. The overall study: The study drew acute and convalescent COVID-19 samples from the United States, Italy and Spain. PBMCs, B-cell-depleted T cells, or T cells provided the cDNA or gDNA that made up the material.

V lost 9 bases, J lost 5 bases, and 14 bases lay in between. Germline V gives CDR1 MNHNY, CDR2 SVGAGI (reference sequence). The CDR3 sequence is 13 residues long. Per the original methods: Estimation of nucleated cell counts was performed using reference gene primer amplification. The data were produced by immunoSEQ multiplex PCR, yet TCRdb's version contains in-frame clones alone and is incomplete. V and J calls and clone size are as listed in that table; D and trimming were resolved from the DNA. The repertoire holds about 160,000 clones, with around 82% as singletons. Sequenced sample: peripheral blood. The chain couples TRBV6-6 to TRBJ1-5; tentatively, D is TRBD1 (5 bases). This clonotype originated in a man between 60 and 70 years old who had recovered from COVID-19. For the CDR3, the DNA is TGTGCCAGTCTGGGGGGGGATTATCAGCCCCAGCATTTT. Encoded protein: CASLGGDYQPQHF.